A single sample is the source of the 19 T cell receptor beta chains below, sequenced in a study of quantifying T cell responses using KT2 cells. In the study overall: Reverse transcription used primers in the TCR alpha and beta constant regions.

Each cDNA got a UMI-containing oligo ligated at its 3' end. First-round PCR used three to five cycles and beta primers RC1.1 and RC1.2 covering TRBC1 and TRBC2. MiXCR, applied by TCRdb to the UMI-ligation and nested PCR reads, yields one record per CDR3 protein. Seen here are approximately 54,000 distinct CDR3 sequences, 11% observed once, and the top ten hold 8.5% to 12%. Material: PBMCs spiked with cells of the T cell clone KT2. The receptors shown here come from a human donor.

The genes are TRBV18 and TRBJ1-2; D unresolved. CDR3 length equals 15 residues. Trimming removed 3 bases at V and 4 bases at J, with 15 bases between. CDR1 and CDR2 from the germline V gene are KGHSH and LQKENI. The CDR3 loop reads CASSPQSEFSYGYTF. The DNA of the CDR3 is TGTGCCAGCTCACCTCAGTCTGAATTTTCCTATGGCTACACCTTC.

The CDR3 coding sequence is TGTGCCAGCAGCTTCGGACTAGCGGGAGTAGGGGGCACAGATACGCAGTATTTT. This encodes CASSFGLAGVGGTDTQYF. V and J are TRBV7-2 and TRBJ2-3; 13 bases map to TRBD2. V gave up 3 bases and J gave up 1 base; unmatched junction bases: 7. This CDR3 has 18 amino acids. CDR1 and CDR2 from the germline V gene are SGHTA and FQGNSA.

This clonotype was recorded many times. The chain combines TRBV12-3 or TRBV12-4 with TRBJ2-3; no clear D gene. V lost 2 bases, J lost 2 bases, and 11 bases lay in between. The CDR3 runs 15 residues. CDR3 protein: CASSLTGLFTDTQYF. Here the CDR3 DNA reads TGTGCCAGCAGTTTAACCGGCCTGTTCACAGATACGCAGTATTTT.

The rearrangement joins TRBV5-4 to TRBJ2-3, with TRBD2 matching over 12 bases. Germline loops: CDR1 SGHNT, CDR2 YYREEE (reference sequence). The ends lost 2 bases at V and 5 bases at J; junction bases unmatched: 6. The CDR3 runs to 16 residues. Written as DNA, the CDR3 is TGTGCCAGCAGCTTCCTAGCGGGGGGGCCCGAAGATACGCAGTATTTT. Encoded protein: CASSFLAGGPEDTQYF.

This clonotype occurred many times. The chain is built from TRBV6-5 and TRBJ2-7; 8 bases map to TRBD2. Germline-derived CDR1 and CDR2 are MNHEY and SVGAGI. CDR3 size: 16 residues. With V trimmed by 2 bases and J by 4 bases, 10 bases remained unmatched. The CDR3 protein is CASSYSTGTRRYEQYF. In DNA form, the CDR3 reads TGTGCCAGCAGTTACAGTACGGGGACTAGACGGTACGAGCAGTACTTC.

This chain connects TRBV15 to TRBJ2-1, with 13 positions matching TRBD2. The CDR3 has 19 residues. V shed 1 base and J 6 bases; nucleotides not matched to a gene: 12. Germline loops: CDR1 LNHNV, CDR2 YYDKDF (reference sequence). The CDR3 sequence: CATSRVGLAGKGQVNEQFF. Written as DNA, the CDR3 is TGTGCCACCAGCAGAGTGGGACTAGCGGGAAAGGGTCAGGTCAATGAGCAGTTCTTC.

This clonotype was counted at least ten times. V gene TRBV27 combines with J gene TRBJ2-7; D not resolved. The CDR3 loop spans 12 amino acids. The V gene's germline CDR1 is MNHEY and CDR2 SMNVEV (reference sequence). V gave up 8 bases and J gave up 6 bases, with 14 bases separating them. CDR3 protein: CASGSGRREQYF. DNA for the CDR3: TGTGCCAGCGGTTCCGGACGGCGCGAGCAGTACTTC.

This clonotype has only a few counts. The V and J genes are TRBV7-9 and TRBJ1-3; 8 nucleotides line up with TRBD1. The CDR3 consists of 17 residues. The V segment lost 0 bases and the J segment 1 base; nucleotides outside the gene matches: 5. From germline, CDR1 is SEHNR and CDR2 FQNEAQ (reference sequence). In nucleotides, the CDR3 is TGTGCCAGCAGCTTAGCCGGACAGGGCCGTTCTGGAAACACCATATATTTT. This encodes CASSLAGQGRSGNTIYF.

The rearrangement joins TRBV7-2 to TRBJ1-3; D gene ambiguous. The CDR3 sequence is 16 residues long. V lost 5 bases to trimming and J lost 6 bases, with 20 bases between them. Germline CDR1 and CDR2: SGHTA and FQGNSA. CDR3 coding DNA: TGTGCCAGCAGCCCTAGCGTATGGAGGGATAAAAACACCATATATTTT. It codes for CASSPSVWRDKNTIYF. Looking up the rest from reference TRBV7-2 and TRBJ1-3 gives the full variable domain: GAGVSQSPSNKVTEKGKDVELRCDPISGHTALYWYRQSLGQGLEFLIYFQGNSAPDKSGLPSDRFSAERTGGSVSTLTIQRTQQEDSAVYLCASSPSVWRDKNTIYFGEGSWLTVV.

The CDR3 here is CASSLEGFEAFF. As DNA, the CDR3 is TGTGCCAGCAGTTTAGAGGGGTTCGAAGCTTTCTTT. The rearrangement joins TRBV12-3 or TRBV12-4 to TRBJ1-1; a weak D match, TRBD1 (5 bases). The CDR3 extends over 12 amino acids. Between the trimmed V and J ends, which lost 1 base and 8 bases, there was a span of 8 bases.

This clonotype was counted only a few times. The rearrangement joins TRBV11-1 to TRBJ2-7; D assignment may be TRBD1 or TRBD2 (5 bases each). Per germline, CDR1 SGHAT and CDR2 FQDESV (reference sequence). V gave up 4 bases and J gave up 7 bases, with 20 bases separating them. CDR3 size: 15 residues. CDR3 amino acids: CASSSFRDQGKEQYF. The CDR3 region has the DNA TGTGCCAGCAGCTCGTTCCGGGACCAGGGCAAGGAGCAGTACTTC.

This chain connects TRBV12-5 to TRBJ1-1; unclear D gene. The germline V and J ends were trimmed by 6 bases and 8 bases, with 13 bases remaining between them. This CDR3 contains 12 residues. Looked up from germline, CDR1 is LGHNT and CDR2 is FRNRAP. The DNA of the CDR3 is TGTGCTAGTGGCCGTCGGGTAGAAGAAGCTTTCTTT. Translation gives CASGRRVEEAFF.

This clonotype was counted at least ten times. J is TRBJ2-7 and V is TRBV4-1; D tentatively reads TRBD1 or TRBD2 (6 bases each). V was cut by 1 base and J by 3 bases, with 13 bases left in between. This CDR3 region has 15 residues. The germline gives CDR1 MGHRA, CDR2 YSYEKL. CDR3 nucleotide sequence: TGCGCCAGCAGCCAAGTAGTCGGGGGCGACTACGAGCAGTACTTC. Its translation is CASSQVVGGDYEQYF.

CDR3 nucleotides: TGCAGCGCCGTAGGCCCGGTGAACACTGAAGCTTTCTTT. This sequence encodes CSAVGPVNTEAFF. This chain uses TRBV29-1 with TRBJ1-1; D ambiguous. CDR1 is SQVTM and CDR2 is ANQGSEA in the germline V gene. The V and J ends lost 7 bases and 0 bases respectively, with 12 bases between them. This CDR3 has 13 residues.

This chain joins TRBV29-1 and TRBJ2-3; possible D gene TRBD1, 6 bases. The CDR3 is made up of 12 amino acids. Trimming shortened V by 7 bases and J by 6 bases, and 14 bases separated the two germline ends. Looked up from germline, CDR1 is SQVTM and CDR2 is ANQGSEA. CDR3 residues: CSGNRDEDTQYF. In DNA, the CDR3 is TGCAGCGGGAACAGGGACGAGGATACGCAGTATTTT.

The chain is built from TRBV6-6 and TRBJ2-7; the match to TRBD1 covers 7 bases. With 5 bases clipped from V and 2 bases from J, the junction kept 6 bases outside the gene matches. CDR1 and CDR2 from the germline V gene are MNHNY and SVGAGI (reference sequence). The CDR3 length is 14 residues. The CDR3 coding sequence is TGTGCCAGCAGTCGGTCCGGGACAGCCTACGAGCAGTACTTC. Its translation: CASSRSGTAYEQYF.

This clonotype was observed a few times. The chain couples TRBV20-1 to TRBJ1-6, with D possibly matching TRBD1 (6 bases). CDR1 and CDR2 (germline): DFQATT, SNEGSKA (reference sequence). V was clipped by 1 base and J by 6 bases, with 16 bases between them. This CDR3 is 16 amino acids long. CDR3 in amino acids: CSARGAEQGANSPLHF. The CDR3 DNA follows: TGCAGTGCTAGAGGGGCCGAACAGGGTGCTAATTCACCCCTCCACTTT.

This clonotype was found a few times. The genes are TRBV11-3 and TRBJ2-7; 9 bases align to TRBD2. The CDR3 totals 15 residues. V dropped 3 bases and J dropped 0; count of bases not matched to a gene: 3. Germline CDR1 and CDR2: SGHNT and YENEEA. The CDR3 here is CASSFLAGISYEQYF. Here the CDR3 DNA reads TGTGCCAGCAGCTTCCTAGCGGGAATCTCCTACGAGCAGTACTTC.

The chain recombines TRBV12-3 or TRBV12-4 with TRBJ2-1; 12 positions agree with TRBD2. The length of the CDR3 is 15 residues. V lost 6 bases and J lost 7; bases outside the gene matches: 7. The CDR3 here is CASRLLAGGRNEQFF. The CDR3 DNA follows: TGTGCCAGCAGACTACTAGCGGGAGGAAGGAATGAGCAGTTCTTC.